This T cell receptor beta chain was profiled in a study of PD-1 blockade in mismatch repair-deficient tumors. Clones were read by immunoSEQ multiplex PCR, and TCRdb kept only the in-frame ones, dropping some. The table shows around 100,000 clones, with about 80% occurring only once. The CDR3 loop spans 14 amino acids. Trimming took off 0 bases at V and 4 bases at J, with 11 bases between the two ends. Germline lookup yields CDR1 SGHTS and CDR2 YDEGEE. This chain links TRBV5-8 with TRBJ2-7; D not resolved. The sample consisted of peripheral blood, taken roughly 13 months after starting pembrolizumab. The receptor was derived from an adult with mismatch repair-deficient cancer. CDR3 nucleotide sequence: TGTGCCAGCAGCTTGGCAGAAATGGGATACGAGCAGTACTTC. This sequence encodes CASSLAEMGYEQYF.